Each of the 31 T cell receptor beta chains below was sequenced from the same sample in a study of blood T cell repertoires in COVID-19. Measured with immunoSEQ multiplex PCR; TCRdb has only the in-frame clones, and not every one. The table lists around 200,000 clones, about nine tenths of them singletons. The sequenced sample consisted of peripheral blood. These receptors all stem from a man aged 35 to 55 with acute or convalescent COVID-19.

The chain carries TRBV6-6 and TRBJ1-3; 8 nucleotides agree with TRBD1. V dropped 2 bases and J dropped 4; count of bases not matched to a gene: 4. There are 15 residues in the CDR3. Germline CDR1 and CDR2: MNHNY and SVGAGI (reference sequence). The DNA of the CDR3 is TGTGCCAGCAGTTACCAGGGGGCGTCCGGAAACACCATATATTTT. This translates into CASSYQGASGNTIYF.

This chain uses TRBV28 with TRBJ2-7, with 8 bases aligning to TRBD2. The CDR3 is 15 amino acids. Looked up from germline, CDR1 is MDHEN and CDR2 is SYDVKM. Germline trimming cut 5 bases from V and 4 bases from J; bases unmatched to any gene: 10. This CDR3 reads CASSPGTSFLYEQYF. The CDR3 DNA reads TGTGCCAGCAGTCCGGGGACTAGTTTTTTGTACGAGCAGTACTTC.

In DNA form, the CDR3 reads TGTGCCAGCAGCCCCGGGGGGGGTGGGAGCACAGATACGCAGTATTTT. Translated: CASSPGGGGSTDTQYF. The gene calls are TRBV7-8 and TRBJ2-3, with 8 bases aligning to TRBD2. The germline gives CDR1 SGHVS, CDR2 FQNEAQ. V shed 5 bases, J shed 0 bases, and the junction held 7 bases outside the gene matches. The CDR3 length is 16 residues.

This clone has a single count. The chain uses TRBV5-1 and TRBJ2-5; 7 positions match TRBD1. With V trimmed by 6 bases and J by 5 bases, 16 bases remained unmatched. CDR3 length: 16 residues. CDR1 and CDR2 from the germline V gene are SGHRS and YFSETQ. The CDR3 DNA follows: TGCGCCAGCACCCAGACAGGGTACCAAGGGTTGGAGACCCAGTACTTC. Its protein is CASTQTGYQGLETQYF.

The J gene is TRBJ1-4, the V gene TRBV24-1, with a tentative D call TRBD1 (5 bases). V lost 5 bases to trimming and J lost 8 bases, with 17 bases between them. The CDR3 runs 15 residues. Germline V CDR1 and CDR2: KGHDR, SFDVKD. The DNA of the CDR3 is TGTGCCACCAGTGTTTACCAGGGTCGGTACGAAAAACTGTTTTTT. Its translation is CATSVYQGRYEKLFF.

CDR3 sequence: CASSEGGTSLREYF. The CDR3 coding sequence is TGTGCCAGCAGTGAAGGCGGGACTAGTTTAAGAGAGTACTTC. The chain carries TRBV6-1 and TRBJ2-7, with TRBD2 identical over 8 bases. V was clipped by 1 base and J by 11 bases; unmatched bases: 10. This CDR3 is built from 14 residues. Germline V gene lookup returns CDR1 MNHNS and CDR2 SASEGT.

This clone has a handful of counts. The chain combines TRBV15 with TRBJ1-1, with D possibly being TRBD1 (6 bases). Germline V gives CDR1 LNHNV, CDR2 YYDKDF (reference sequence). This CDR3 is 14 amino acids long. V dropped 0 bases and J dropped 4 bases, with 9 bases sitting between them. The CDR3 sequence: CATSRDSRGTEAFF. The CDR3 nucleotides are TGTGCCACCAGCAGAGATTCCAGGGGCACTGAAGCTTTCTTT. The full variable domain, completed using reference TRBV15 and TRBJ1-1, is DAMVIQNPRYQVTQFGKPVTLSCSQTLNHNVMYWYQQKSSQAPKLLFHYYDKDFNNEADTPDNFQSRRPNTSFCFLDIRSPGLGDTAMYLCATSRDSRGTEAFFGQGTRLTVV.

V gene TRBV3-1 (or the pseudogene TRBV3-2) combines with J gene TRBJ1-4; a weak D match, TRBD1 (5 bases). The CDR3 extends over 13 amino acids. Germline CDR1 reads LGHDT; CDR2 reads YNNKEL (reference sequence). The V gene lost 4 bases and the J gene lost 6 bases, with 9 bases spanning the gap. CDR3 amino acids: CASSPGHHEKLFF. As DNA, the CDR3 is TGTGCCAGCAGCCCCGGACACCATGAAAAACTGTTTTTT.

The chain is built from TRBV7-2 and TRBJ2-3; a weak D match, TRBD1 (6 bases). The CDR3 runs to 14 residues. V lost 5 bases and J 7 bases, leaving 16 bases between the germline ends. CDR1 SGHTA and CDR2 FQGNSA come from the germline V gene. CDR3 residues: CASSENRALNTQYF. The DNA for the CDR3 is TGTGCCAGCAGCGAAAACAGGGCCCTTAATACGCAGTATTTT.

The chain links TRBV4-3 to TRBJ2-7; TRBD1 aligns across 7 bases. After removal of 1 base from V and 0 bases from J, the junction contained 15 bases not matched to a gene. The length of the CDR3 is 19 residues. Looked up from germline, CDR1 is LGHNA and CDR2 is YSLEER. In DNA, the CDR3 is TGCGCCAGCAGCCAAGGGTGGACAGGCCCTATCACAAGCTCCTACGAGCAGTACTTC. Amino acids: CASSQGWTGPITSSYEQYF.

The J gene is TRBJ1-5, the V gene TRBV15; 8 bases line up with TRBD1. Per germline, CDR1 LNHNV and CDR2 YYDKDF (reference sequence). The V and J ends lost 8 bases and 6 bases, in that order; junction bases with no gene match: 9. The CDR3 consists of 14 residues. The CDR3 nucleotides are TGTGCCACCGGTAGGCAGGGGGCCGGTCAGCCCCAGCATTTT. This gives the protein CATGRQGAGQPQHF.

The rearrangement joins TRBV6-4 to TRBJ1-4; the D gene is possibly TRBD1 (6 bases). V was shortened by 6 bases and J by 13 bases, with 15 bases between the two germline ends. The germline V gene encodes CDR1 MRHNA and CDR2 SNTAGT. The CDR3 covers 12 residues. The chain's CDR3 is CASRGPGTRLFF. The CDR3 DNA reads as TGTGCCAGCAGGGGTCCCGGGACACGACTGTTTTTT.

This clone showed up just once. V gene TRBV13 combines with J gene TRBJ1-5; 8 bases fit TRBD1. CDR3 size: 14 residues. Germline CDR1 and CDR2: PRHDT and FYEKMQ (reference sequence). The V segment lost 5 bases and the J segment 5 bases; nucleotides outside the gene matches: 5. CDR3 amino acids: CASSNRTGYQPQHF. The CDR3 DNA is TGTGCCAGCAGCAACAGGACAGGGTATCAGCCCCAGCATTTT.

The chain carries TRBV5-5 and TRBJ1-2, with a weak D call TRBD1 (6 bases). V was cut by 4 bases and J by 3 bases, with 16 bases left in between. The CDR3 consists of 15 residues. Germline V lookup: CDR1 SGHKS, CDR2 YYEKEE (reference sequence). The CDR3 DNA reads as TGTGCCAGCAGCCCATCACAGGGAAGGGACTATGGCTACACCTTC. Its protein is CASSPSQGRDYGYTF.

Comments on this clone: The junction shows a germline mismatch at one end, possibly a read error. The chain is built from TRBV6-2 or TRBV6-3 and TRBJ2-7; perhaps TRBD1 as D (5 bases). Germline V gene lookup returns CDR1 MNHEY and CDR2 SVGEGT. CDR3 length equals 15 residues. Here the CDR3 reads CASSDSGHVSYEQYF. The CDR3 nucleotides are TGTGCCAGCAGTGACTCAGGACACGTCTCCTACGAGCAGTACTTC.

The chain recombines TRBV18 with TRBJ2-5, with a possible D match to TRBD2 (6 bases). V lost 2 bases to trimming and J lost 1 base, with 14 bases between them. There are 16 residues in the CDR3. Germline CDR1 is KGHSH and CDR2 is LQKENI. The CDR3 coding sequence is TGTGCCAGCTCACCAAGGGTCGGGGACTTCCAAGAGACCCAGTACTTC. It translates to CASSPRVGDFQETQYF.

The chain carries TRBV21-1 and TRBJ2-5; the table's D gene call, TRBD2, was not cross checked with the DNA. TRBV21-1 is termed a pseudogene. The length of the CDR3 is 16 residues. The CDR3 DNA follows: TGTGCCAGCAGCAAAAAAGGGGAGGTTAGTGGAGAGACCCAGTACTTC. It codes for CASSKKGEVSGETQYF.

The V call is TRBV6-6, the J call TRBJ1-1; no reliable D call. Trimming shortened V by 0 bases and J by 4 bases, and 3 bases separated the two germline ends. This CDR3 spans 12 amino acids. The germline CDR1 and CDR2 sequences are MNHNY and SVGAGI (reference sequence). CDR3 nucleotide sequence: TGTGCCAGCAGTTACTCGAGCACTGAAGCTTTCTTT. Translation: CASSYSSTEAFF.

The genes are TRBV5-4 and TRBJ2-6; D is undetermined. V was trimmed by 0 bases and J by 0 bases, leaving 4 bases between them. Per the germline V gene, CDR1 is SGHNT and CDR2 is YYREEE (reference sequence). This CDR3 region has 15 residues. The CDR3 DNA sequence: TGTGCCAGCAGCTTGGGGAGCTCTGGGGCCAACGTCCTGACTTTC. Its translation is CASSLGSSGANVLTF.

The chain couples TRBV18 to TRBJ2-7, with 12 bases identical to TRBD2. Germline V gene sequence: CDR1 KGHSH, CDR2 LQKENI. The CDR3 runs 16 residues. V lost 4 bases, J lost 3 bases, and 7 bases stayed unmatched. CDR3 bases: TGTGCCAGCTCACTGCGACTAGCGGGAGAGGACTACGAGCAGTACTTC. As protein: CASSLRLAGEDYEQYF.

The chain carries TRBV29-1 and TRBJ2-3; TRBD2 aligns across 8 bases. CDR3 length equals 17 residues. Trimming took 6 bases from V and 6 from J; bases not matched to a gene: 20. Germline CDR1 reads SQVTM; CDR2 reads ANQGSEA. The CDR3 DNA follows: TGCAGCGTCTCCCGTGCGGCGGGGGGCGGGCCCCGGGATACGCAGTATTTT. Amino acids: CSVSRAAGGGPRDTQYF.

At least ten counts were recorded for this clone. The rearrangement joins TRBV28 to TRBJ1-4; 12 bases are a match to TRBD1. Germline V gene lookup returns CDR1 MDHEN and CDR2 SYDVKM. Trimming removed 10 bases from V and 2 bases from J; junction bases left unmatched: 5. CDR3 length: 15 residues. The CDR3 coding sequence is TGTGCCACCTGGGACAGGGGGCAGACTAATGAAAAACTGTTTTTT. Amino acid sequence: CATWDRGQTNEKLFF.

V usage is TRBV4-1 and J usage is TRBJ1-5; D unclear. This CDR3 is built from 16 residues. Per germline, CDR1 MGHRA and CDR2 YSYEKL. Deletions cut 1 base from V and 5 bases from J, with 15 bases between. The CDR3 loop reads CASSQGASGGYQPQHF. As DNA, the CDR3 is TGCGCCAGCAGCCAAGGAGCAAGCGGCGGGTATCAGCCCCAGCATTTT.

The chain joins TRBV27 to TRBJ2-7; 7 nucleotides match TRBD2. Per germline, CDR1 MNHEY and CDR2 SMNVEV (reference sequence). Trimming removed 2 bases from V and 0 bases from J; junction bases left unmatched: 7. The CDR3 is 16 residues long. The CDR3 spells CASSLGPSGSSYEQYF. The CDR3 DNA reads as TGTGCCAGCAGTTTAGGTCCTAGCGGCAGCTCCTACGAGCAGTACTTC.

This clone was seen only once. The CDR3 here is CASSLRDRNSPLHF. The DNA of the CDR3 is TGTGCCAGCAGCCTCCGGGACAGAAATTCACCCCTCCACTTT. The rearrangement links TRBV5-4 to TRBJ1-6, with 7 positions matching TRBD1. Looked up from germline, CDR1 is SGHNT and CDR2 is YYREEE (reference sequence). V lost 4 bases and J lost 7; bases outside the gene matches: 5. The CDR3 totals 14 residues. Using reference TRBV5-4 and TRBJ1-6 for the parts outside the CDR3, the full variable domain is ETGVTQSPTHLIKTRGQQVTLRCSSQSGHNTVSWYQQALGQGPQFIFQYYREEENGRGNFPPRFSGLQFPNYSSELNVNALELDDSALYLCASSLRDRNSPLHFGNGTRLTVT.

The chain is built from TRBV30 and TRBJ1-4, with TRBD1 as a possible D gene (6 bases). CDR1 GTSNPN and CDR2 SVGIG come from the germline V gene (reference sequence). The CDR3 runs 17 residues. Trimming shortened V by 0 bases and J by 0 bases, and 14 bases separated the two germline ends. The CDR3 reads CAWSVSAQGTTNEKLFF. The DNA of the CDR3 is TGTGCCTGGAGTGTTTCGGCGCAGGGGACAACTAATGAAAAACTGTTTTTT.

The chain is built from TRBV9 and TRBJ2-5; D unclear. CDR3 length equals 13 residues. The germline V gene encodes CDR1 SGDLS and CDR2 YYNGEE. V shed 4 bases and J shed 0 bases, with 7 bases lying between them. For the CDR3, the DNA is TGTGCCAGCAGCCTCCAGTACCAAGAGACCCAGTACTTC. It specifies CASSLQYQETQYF. Full variable domain (remainder filled in from reference TRBV9 and TRBJ2-5): DSGVTQTPKHLITATGQRVTLRCSPRSGDLSVYWYQQSLDQGLQFLIQYYNGEERAKGNILERFSAQQFPDLHSELNLSSLELGDSALYFCASSLQYQETQYFGPGTRLLVL.

The chain links TRBV5-1 to TRBJ2-7; D is possibly TRBD1 (6 bases). Between the trimmed V and J ends, which lost 4 bases and 2 bases, there was a span of 13 bases. The CDR3 loop spans 14 amino acids. Germline CDR1 SGHRS, CDR2 YFSETQ. The CDR3 DNA is TGCGCCAGCAGCCCCCAGGGGACCCCCTACGAGCAGTACTTC. As protein: CASSPQGTPYEQYF.

V usage is TRBV7-8 and J usage is TRBJ1-1, with a possible D match to TRBD1 (5 bases). Trimming took off 5 bases at V and 1 base at J, with 11 bases between the two ends. The CDR3 contains 14 residues. Germline CDR1 and CDR2: SGHVS and FQNEAQ. CDR3 in amino acids: CASSQTETNTEAFF. In nucleotides, the CDR3 is TGTGCCAGCAGCCAGACAGAGACGAACACTGAAGCTTTCTTT.

The rearrangement links TRBV6-5 to TRBJ2-7, with TRBD1 matching 10 bases. Per the germline V gene, CDR1 is MNHEY and CDR2 is SVGAGI. The CDR3 totals 14 residues. The V and J ends lost 4 bases and 5 bases, in that order; junction bases with no gene match: 5. CDR3 region: CASSSGTGADEQYF. As DNA, the CDR3 is TGTGCCAGCAGTTCCGGGACAGGGGCCGACGAGCAGTACTTC.

The rearrangement joins TRBV29-1 to TRBJ1-1, with a tentative D call TRBD1 (5 bases). Germline V lookup: CDR1 SQVTM, CDR2 ANQGSEA. Trimming stripped 3 bases from V and 0 bases from J, with 11 bases between. This CDR3 has 14 amino acids. CDR3 in amino acids: CSVDGHSMNTEAFF. For the CDR3, the DNA is TGCAGCGTTGATGGACACAGTATGAACACTGAAGCTTTCTTT. Full variable domain (remainder filled in from reference TRBV29-1 and TRBJ1-1): SAVISQKPSRDICQRGTSLTIQCQVDSQVTMMFWYRQQPGQSLTLIATANQGSEATYESGFVIDKFPISRPNLTFSTLTVSNMSPEDSSIYLCSVDGHSMNTEAFFGQGTRLTVV.